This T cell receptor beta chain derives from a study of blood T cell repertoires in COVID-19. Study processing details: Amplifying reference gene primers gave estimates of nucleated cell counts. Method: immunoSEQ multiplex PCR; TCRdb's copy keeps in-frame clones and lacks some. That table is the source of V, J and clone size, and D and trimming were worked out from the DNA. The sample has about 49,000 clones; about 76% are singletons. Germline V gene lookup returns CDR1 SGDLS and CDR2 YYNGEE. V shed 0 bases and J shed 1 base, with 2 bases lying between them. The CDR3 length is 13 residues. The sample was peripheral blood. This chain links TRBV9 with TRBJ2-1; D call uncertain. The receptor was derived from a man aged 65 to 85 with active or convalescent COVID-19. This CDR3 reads CASSVASYNEQFF. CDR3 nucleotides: TGTGCCAGCAGCGTAGCGTCCTACAATGAGCAGTTCTTC. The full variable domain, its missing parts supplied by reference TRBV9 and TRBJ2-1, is DSGVTQTPKHLITATGQRVTLRCSPRSGDLSVYWYQQSLDQGLQFLIQYYNGEERAKGNILERFSAQQFPDLHSELNLSSLELGDSALYFCASSVASYNEQFFGPGTRLTVL.